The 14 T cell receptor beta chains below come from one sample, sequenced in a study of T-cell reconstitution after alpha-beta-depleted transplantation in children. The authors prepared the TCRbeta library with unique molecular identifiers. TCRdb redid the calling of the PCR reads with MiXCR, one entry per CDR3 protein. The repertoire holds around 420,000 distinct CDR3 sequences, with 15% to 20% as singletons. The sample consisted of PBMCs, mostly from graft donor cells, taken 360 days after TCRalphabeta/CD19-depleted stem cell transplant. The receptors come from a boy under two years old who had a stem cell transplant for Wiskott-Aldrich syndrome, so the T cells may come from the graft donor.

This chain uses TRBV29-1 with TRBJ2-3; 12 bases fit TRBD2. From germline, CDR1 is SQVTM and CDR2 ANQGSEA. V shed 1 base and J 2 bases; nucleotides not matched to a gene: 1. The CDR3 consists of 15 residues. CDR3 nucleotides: TGCAGCGTTGAAGGACTAGCGGGGGCCACAGATACGCAGTATTTT. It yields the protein CSVEGLAGATDTQYF.

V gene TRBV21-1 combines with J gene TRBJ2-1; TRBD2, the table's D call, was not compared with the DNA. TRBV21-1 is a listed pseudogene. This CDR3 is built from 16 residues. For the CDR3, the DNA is TGTGCCAGCAGCAAGAGGTCAGCGGGAGGTGACAATGAGCAGTTCTTC. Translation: CASSKRSAGGDNEQFF.

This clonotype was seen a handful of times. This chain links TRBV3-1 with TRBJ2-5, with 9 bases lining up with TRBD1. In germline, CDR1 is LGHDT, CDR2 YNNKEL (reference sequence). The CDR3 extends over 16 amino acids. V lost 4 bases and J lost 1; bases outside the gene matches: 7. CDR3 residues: CASSPRTGDSQETQYF. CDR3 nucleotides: TGTGCCAGCAGCCCGCGGACAGGGGATAGCCAAGAGACCCAGTACTTC.

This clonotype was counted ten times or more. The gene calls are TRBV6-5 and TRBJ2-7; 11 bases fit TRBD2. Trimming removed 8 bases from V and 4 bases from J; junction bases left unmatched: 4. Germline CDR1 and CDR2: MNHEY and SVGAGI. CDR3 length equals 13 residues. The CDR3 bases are TGTGCCAGCTCCGGGACTAGCGGATACGAGCAGTACTTC. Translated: CASSGTSGYEQYF.

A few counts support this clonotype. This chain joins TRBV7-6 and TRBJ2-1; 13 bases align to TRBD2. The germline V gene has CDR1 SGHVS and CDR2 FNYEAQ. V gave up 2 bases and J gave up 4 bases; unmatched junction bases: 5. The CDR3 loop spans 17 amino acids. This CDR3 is CASSLFGLAGDYNEQFF. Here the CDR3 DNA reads TGTGCCAGCAGCTTATTCGGACTAGCGGGAGATTACAATGAGCAGTTCTTC.

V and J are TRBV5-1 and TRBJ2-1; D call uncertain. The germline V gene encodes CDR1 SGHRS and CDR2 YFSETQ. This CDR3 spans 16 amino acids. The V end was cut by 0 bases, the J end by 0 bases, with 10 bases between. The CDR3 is CASSLARLGSYNEQFF. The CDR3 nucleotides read TGCGCCAGCAGCTTGGCCAGACTCGGCTCCTACAATGAGCAGTTCTTC.

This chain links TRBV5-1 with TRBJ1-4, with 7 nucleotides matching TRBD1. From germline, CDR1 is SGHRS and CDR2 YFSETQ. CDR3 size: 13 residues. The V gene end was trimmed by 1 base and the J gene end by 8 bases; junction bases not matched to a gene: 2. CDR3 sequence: CASSLSGQEKLFF. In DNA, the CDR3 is TGCGCCAGCAGCTTGTCGGGACAGGAAAAACTGTTTTTT.

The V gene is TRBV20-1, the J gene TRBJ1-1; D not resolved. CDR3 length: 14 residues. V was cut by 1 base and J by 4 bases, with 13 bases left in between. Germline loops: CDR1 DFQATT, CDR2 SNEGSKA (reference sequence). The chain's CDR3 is CSARAPSGITEAFF. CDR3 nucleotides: TGCAGTGCTAGAGCTCCTTCGGGGATCACTGAAGCTTTCTTT.

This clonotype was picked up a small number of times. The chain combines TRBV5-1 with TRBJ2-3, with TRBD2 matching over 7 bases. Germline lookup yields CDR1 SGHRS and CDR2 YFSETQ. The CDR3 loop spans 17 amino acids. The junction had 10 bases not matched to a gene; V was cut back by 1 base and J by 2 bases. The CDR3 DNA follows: TGCGCCAGCAGCTTGAGACTAGCTTCTCCGTACACAGATACGCAGTATTTT. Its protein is CASSLRLASPYTDTQYF. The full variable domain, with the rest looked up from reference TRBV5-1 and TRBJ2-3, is KAGVTQTPRYLIKTRGQQVTLSCSPISGHRSVSWYQQTPGQGLQFLFEYFSETQRNKGNFPGRFSGRQFSNSRSEMNVSTLELGDSALYLCASSLRLASPYTDTQYFGPGTRLTVL.

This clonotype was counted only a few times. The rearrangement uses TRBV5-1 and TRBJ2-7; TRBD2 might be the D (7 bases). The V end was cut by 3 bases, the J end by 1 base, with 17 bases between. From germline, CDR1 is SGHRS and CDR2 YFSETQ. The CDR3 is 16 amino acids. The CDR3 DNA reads TGCGCCAGCAGCTACCGAGGGGGGGCAGCGTCCTACGAGCAGTACTTC. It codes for CASSYRGGAASYEQYF.

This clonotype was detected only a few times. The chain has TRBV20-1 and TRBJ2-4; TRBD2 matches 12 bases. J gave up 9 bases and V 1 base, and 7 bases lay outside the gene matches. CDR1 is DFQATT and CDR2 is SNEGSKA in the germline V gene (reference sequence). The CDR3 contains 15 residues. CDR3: CSARAGLAGGSIQYF. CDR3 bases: TGCAGTGCTAGAGCGGGACTAGCGGGCGGTTCCATTCAGTACTTC.

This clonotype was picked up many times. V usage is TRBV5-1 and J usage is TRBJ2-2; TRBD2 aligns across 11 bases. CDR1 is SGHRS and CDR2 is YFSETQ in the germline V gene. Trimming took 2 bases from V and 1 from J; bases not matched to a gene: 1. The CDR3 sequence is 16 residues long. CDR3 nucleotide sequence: TGCGCCAGCAGCTTTACTAGCGGGAGGAACACCGGGGAGCTGTTTTTT. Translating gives CASSFTSGRNTGELFF.

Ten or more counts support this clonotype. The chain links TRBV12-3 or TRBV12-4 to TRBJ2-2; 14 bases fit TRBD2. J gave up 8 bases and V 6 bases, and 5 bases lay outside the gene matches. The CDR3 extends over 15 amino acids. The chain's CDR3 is CASSGLAGGAGELFF. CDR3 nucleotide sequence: TGTGCCAGCAGCGGACTAGCGGGGGGAGCGGGGGAGCTGTTTTTT.

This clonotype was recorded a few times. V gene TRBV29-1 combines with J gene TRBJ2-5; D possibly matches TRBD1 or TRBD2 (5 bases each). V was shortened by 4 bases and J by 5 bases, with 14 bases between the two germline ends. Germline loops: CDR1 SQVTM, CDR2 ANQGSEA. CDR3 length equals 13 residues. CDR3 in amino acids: CSVASGSWETQYF. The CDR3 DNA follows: TGCAGCGTTGCGTCAGGGAGTTGGGAGACCCAGTACTTC.